The 13 T cell receptor beta chains in this list originate from one sample, sequenced in a study of blood T cells in healthy people across ages. Through a sample-barcoded 5' primer and a J-beta primer mix, a second PCR was run for roughly 6 to 11 cycles. From the 5' RACE reads, TCRdb called clonotypes with MiXCR, one entry per CDR3 protein. In the table there are more than 900,000 distinct CDR3 sequences, almost 30% of which are singletons. These data also formed part of another study, on T cells of mothers and their children.

The specimen was blood. These receptors came from a woman aged 40-49 years in good health.

The chain recombines TRBV6-1 with TRBJ1-1; possibly TRBD1 for D (5 bases). CDR1 and CDR2 (germline): MNHNS, SASEGT. This CDR3 is built from 14 residues. V dropped 1 base and J dropped 6 bases, with 12 bases sitting between them. CDR3 in DNA: TGTGCCAGCAGTGAAGGGGCAGGGAAGCCTGAAGCTTTCTTT. Protein sequence: CASSEGAGKPEAFF.

This clonotype was recorded a few times. The chain couples TRBV9 to TRBJ2-1; D gene ambiguous. The germline V gene has CDR1 SGDLS and CDR2 YYNGEE. V was cut by 4 bases and J by 0 bases, with 8 bases left in between. The CDR3 has 14 amino acids. The CDR3 region has the DNA TGTGCCAGCAGCAAACAGAGCTCCTACAATGAGCAGTTCTTC. This gives the protein CASSKQSSYNEQFF.

The chain joins TRBV9 to TRBJ2-7; D is tentatively TRBD1 or TRBD2 (5 bases each). This CDR3 contains 14 residues. Between the trimmed V and J ends, which lost 0 bases and 10 bases, there was a span of 17 bases. CDR1 and CDR2 (germline): SGDLS, YYNGEE. CDR3 protein: CASSVVGAGATQYF. The DNA of the CDR3 is TGTGCCAGCAGCGTAGTTGGAGCCGGGGCAACCCAGTACTTC.

The V and J genes are TRBV5-8 and TRBJ1-4, with TRBD1 identical over 8 bases. Germline CDR1 and CDR2: SGHTS and YDEGEE. V gave up 2 bases and J gave up 4 bases; unmatched junction bases: 4. This CDR3 has 15 amino acids. The CDR3 spells CASSLGQGDNEKLFF. DNA of the CDR3: TGTGCCAGCAGCTTAGGACAGGGCGATAATGAAAAACTGTTTTTT.

CDR3 in DNA: TGCAGCGTTGAAGATCTTAATACTAGCGGGGTATCCTACGAGCAGTACTTC. It specifies CSVEDLNTSGVSYEQYF. The chain couples TRBV29-1 to TRBJ2-7; 10 positions match TRBD2. Germline values: CDR1 SQVTM, CDR2 ANQGSEA. After removal of 0 bases from V and 1 base from J, the junction contained 9 bases not matched to a gene. The CDR3 covers 17 residues.

There are many counts of this clonotype. This chain connects TRBV5-1 to TRBJ2-7; no firm D call. This CDR3 spans 15 amino acids. Trimming stripped 2 bases from V and 0 bases from J, with 12 bases between. The V gene's germline CDR1 is SGHRS and CDR2 YFSETQ. This CDR3 is CASSFNGRSSYEQYF. CDR3 nucleotide sequence: TGCGCCAGCAGCTTCAACGGGCGGAGCTCCTACGAGCAGTACTTC. Supplemented by reference TRBV5-1 and TRBJ2-7, the full variable domain reads KAGVTQTPRYLIKTRGQQVTLSCSPISGHRSVSWYQQTPGQGLQFLFEYFSETQRNKGNFPGRFSGRQFSNSRSEMNVSTLELGDSALYLCASSFNGRSSYEQYFGPGTRLTVT.

This clonotype was counted only a few times. The V gene is TRBV6-6, the J gene TRBJ2-3; D is undetermined. V lost 6 bases and J lost 1, with 14 bases in between. The CDR3 covers 15 residues. Germline V gene data show CDR1 as MNHNY and CDR2 as SVGAGI (reference sequence). CDR3 protein: CASRRLGLGTDTQYF. The CDR3 DNA sequence: TGTGCCAGCAGAAGGCTCGGGTTGGGCACAGATACGCAGTATTTT.

The CDR3 DNA reads TGCGCCAGCAGCCAAGAACGGACAGGGAGGGGACCGCCCCAGCATTTT. It translates to CASSQERTGRGPPQHF. The chain recombines TRBV4-1 with TRBJ1-5, with TRBD1 identical over 8 bases. The J segment lost 9 bases and the V segment lost 0 bases, leaving 10 bases of the junction unmatched. CDR3 length: 16 residues. Germline CDR1 and CDR2: MGHRA and YSYEKL.

This clonotype was seen at least ten times. The rearrangement joins TRBV5-1 to TRBJ2-6, with D perhaps TRBD1 (6 bases). The CDR3 covers 17 residues. V dropped 0 bases and J dropped 0 bases, with 10 bases sitting between them. CDR1 and CDR2 from the germline V gene are SGHRS and YFSETQ. The CDR3 bases are TGCGCCAGCAGCTTGGGGTGGACAGCCTCTGGGGCCAACGTCCTGACTTTC. Protein product: CASSLGWTASGANVLTF.

This clonotype was counted a few times. The chain combines TRBV3-1 with TRBJ2-5; D may be TRBD1 (6 bases). CDR1 LGHDT and CDR2 YNNKEL come from the germline V gene (reference sequence). V shed 1 base and J shed 5 bases, with 17 bases lying between them. This CDR3 is built from 16 residues. CDR3 nucleotide sequence: TGTGCCAGCAGCCAAGGCAAAGGGGGTAGATGGGAGACCCAGTACTTC. It codes for CASSQGKGGRWETQYF.

This clonotype was picked up many times. The chain has TRBV10-3 and TRBJ2-1; D remains unclear. CDR1 ENHRY and CDR2 SYGVKD come from the germline V gene. Trimming removed 8 bases from V and 7 bases from J, with 6 bases in between. The CDR3 covers 10 residues. The chain's CDR3 is CAIGRNEQFF. Here the CDR3 DNA reads TGTGCCATCGGGCGGAATGAGCAGTTCTTC.

This clonotype was detected only a few times. V and J are TRBV12-3 or TRBV12-4 and TRBJ2-2; D is possibly TRBD1 or TRBD2 (6 bases each). The CDR3 is made up of 12 amino acids. V was pared by 6 bases and J by 7 bases, with 9 bases between. The CDR3 loop is CASSEGGGELFF. Here the CDR3 DNA reads TGTGCCAGCAGCGAGGGGGGCGGGGAGCTGTTTTTT.

V is TRBV7-2 and J is TRBJ2-7; D assignment may be TRBD1 or TRBD2 (5 bases each). CDR3 length: 13 amino acids. The germline V gene encodes CDR1 SGHTA and CDR2 FQGNSA. The V and J ends lost 5 bases and 6 bases respectively, with 14 bases between them. CDR3 sequence reads: CASSRDPPLEQYF. CDR3 coding DNA: TGTGCCAGCAGCCGGGACCCCCCTCTCGAGCAGTACTTC.